The clone carrying this TCR beta chain was picked up a small number of times. This sample was included in a study of Graves' ophthalmopathy and Graves' hyperthyroidism. The hyperthyroidism patients, aged 18 to 65, had been newly diagnosed, with under 2 months' duration. The study amplified TCR beta CDR3 regions using RNA transcripts. HTBI primers were employed in first-round RT-PCR, then a second-round multiplex PCR followed. TCRdb processed the multiplex PCR reads anew with MiXCR; each CDR3 protein has one entry. Here the sample spans over a million distinct CDR3 sequences, less than 45% being singletons. The source of this sequence is an adult man with Graves' hyperthyroidism. Source material: peripheral blood or thyroid tissue (not recorded which).

The CDR3 sequence is CSARGLATNEKLFF. In DNA form, the CDR3 reads TGCAGTGCTAGGGGACTAGCAACTAATGAAAAACTGTTTTTT. The V gene is TRBV20-1, the J gene TRBJ1-4, with a weak D call TRBD1 (5 bases). The CDR3 loop spans 14 amino acids. V gave up 3 bases and J gave up 0 bases, with 8 bases separating them. In germline, CDR1 is DFQATT, CDR2 SNEGSKA (reference sequence).